This is a list of T cell receptor beta chains from one sample in a study of blood T cell repertoires in COVID-19. Generated by immunoSEQ multiplex PCR, the TCRdb table keeps only in-frame clones and is missing some. The data contain under 200,000 clones, around 82% of them singletons. Material for sequencing was peripheral blood. All receptors come from a woman over 75 with acute or convalescent COVID-19. CDR3s include the opening cysteine and the closing phenylalanine or tryptophan. A D gene is named only where the DNA matches it firmly. Only some rows state a clone size, as once, few, many or a class for expanded clones.

v_gene	abundance	j_gene	d_gene	CDR3aa	CDR3nt
TRBV6-5	.	TRBJ2-2	TRBD1	CASSVQGAAGELFF	TGTGCCAGCAGCGTACAGGGGGCAGCCGGGGAGCTGTTTTTT
TRBV2	.	TRBJ1-1	TRBD1	CASRTQTPRGTEAFF	TGTGCCAGCAGGACCCAGACCCCCAGGGGGACTGAAGCTTTCTTT
TRBV27	.	TRBJ2-3	.	CASSSSVASDSELRTQYF	TGTGCCAGCAGTTCCTCCGTCGCCTCGGACAGTGAACTGAGGACGCAGTATTTT
TRBV5-1	few	TRBJ1-5	.	CASSLGDTNQPQHF	TGCGCCAGCAGCTTGGGGGACACCAATCAGCCCCAGCATTTT
TRBV6-5	once	TRBJ2-1	.	CASSPGLSEQFF	TGTGCCAGCAGTCCGGGACTTAGTGAGCAGTTCTTC
TRBV4-2	.	TRBJ2-3	TRBD2	CASSQGLAGAEDTQYF	TGTGCCAGCAGCCAAGGACTAGCGGGGGCCGAGGATACGCAGTATTTT
TRBV15	.	TRBJ1-4	.	CATERATREKLFF	TGTGCCACCGAGAGGGCTACAAGAGAAAAACTGTTTTTT
TRBV5-1	.	TRBJ2-3	TRBD2	CASSTGTRGTDTQYF	TGCGCCAGCAGTACCGGGACTAGGGGCACAGATACGCAGTATTTT
TRBV7-9	.	TRBJ1-2	.	CVSSPRDRPYYGYTF	TGTGTCAGCAGCCCCCGAGACAGGCCATACTATGGCTACACCTTC
TRBV18	.	TRBJ1-2	.	CASSPKTDHTHGYTF	TGTGCCAGCTCACCAAAAACAGACCATACCCATGGCTACACCTTC
TRBV18	.	TRBJ2-5	.	CASSPPSSKETQYF	TGTGCCAGCTCACCCCCTAGCAGTAAAGAGACCCAGTACTTC
TRBV5-4	.	TRBJ1-1	.	CASSSAVGTEAFF	TGTGCCAGCAGCTCGGCGGTAGGGACAGAAGCTTTCTTT
TRBV13	.	TRBJ1-2	TRBD1	CASSLDRVSPHTF	TGTGCCAGCAGCTTGGACAGGGTTTCGCCTCACACCTTC
TRBV29-1	.	TRBJ2-4	.	CSVQGQNIQYF	TGCAGCGTTCAAGGCCAGAACATTCAGTACTTC
TRBV14	.	TRBJ2-1	TRBD2	CASSHLPTQRGARNEQFF	TGTGCCAGCAGCCACCTACCTACGCAGCGGGGGGCCCGGAATGAGCAGTTCTTC
TRBV28	.	TRBJ1-2	.	CASSLSQLANYGYTF	TGTGCCAGCAGTTTAAGTCAGCTAGCTAACTATGGCTACACCTTC
TRBV7-9	.	TRBJ1-1	.	CASSLVPGIIEAFF	TGTGCCAGCAGCTTAGTGCCGGGGATCATTGAAGCTTTCTTT
TRBV3-1/TRBV3-2	.	TRBJ2-1	.	CASSQESGAPYNEQFF	TGTGCCAGCAGCCAAGAGAGCGGTGCCCCCTACAATGAGCAGTTCTTC
TRBV29-1	.	TRBJ1-1	TRBD1	CSGRDRANTEAFF	TGCAGCGGACGGGACAGGGCCAACACTGAAGCTTTCTTT
TRBV7-2	.	TRBJ2-2	.	CASSLAVTGFTGELFF	TGTGCCAGCAGCTTAGCGGTCACAGGTTTCACCGGGGAGCTGTTTTTT
TRBV19	.	TRBJ1-6	TRBD1	CASSTRDSSYNSPLHF	TGTGCCAGTAGTACCAGGGACAGCTCCTATAATTCACCCCTCCACTTT
TRBV7-3	.	TRBJ2-5	TRBD2	CASSFGGRGETQYF	TGTGCCAGCAGCTTCGGCGGGAGAGGGGAGACCCAGTACTTC
TRBV6-6	.	TRBJ1-1	TRBD1	CASSNRGRAEAFF	TGTGCCAGCAGCAACAGGGGGAGGGCTGAAGCTTTCTTT
TRBV6-4	.	TRBJ1-4	.	CASSPRPAGANEKLFF	TGTGCCAGCAGTCCCCGGCCGGCGGGGGCTAATGAAAAACTGTTTTTT
TRBV6-5	.	TRBJ1-4	.	CASGSLSATNEKLFF	TGTGCCAGCGGGAGCCTGTCTGCAACTAATGAAAAACTGTTTTTT
TRBV10-3	.	TRBJ2-1	TRBD1	CAISLRQGPANEQFF	TGTGCCATCAGTCTAAGACAGGGGCCCGCCAATGAGCAGTTCTTC
TRBV25-1	.	TRBJ2-3	.	CASSEGATDTQYF	TGTGCCAGCAGTGAAGGAGCCACAGATACGCAGTATTTT
TRBV2	.	TRBJ2-5	TRBD1	CASIRDRGQETQYF	TGTGCCAGCATCCGGGACAGGGGCCAAGAGACCCAGTACTTC
TRBV6-2/TRBV6-3	.	TRBJ1-2	.	CASSRDTGYGYTF	TGTGCCAGCAGTCGGGACACCGGCTATGGCTACACCTTC
TRBV27	once	TRBJ1-1	TRBD1	CASRPSGGTEAFF	TGTGCCAGCAGGCCCTCAGGGGGCACTGAAGCTTTCTTT
TRBV30	.	TRBJ1-2	TRBD1	CAWTRYGQGYGYTF	TGTGCCTGGACCCGATATGGACAGGGTTATGGCTACACCTTC
TRBV20-1	.	TRBJ1-5	.	CSASRQGISNQPQHF	TGCAGTGCTAGTAGGCAGGGGATAAGCAATCAGCCCCAGCATTTT
TRBV18	once	TRBJ1-3	TRBD1	CASSPPGTGSGNTIYF	TGTGCCAGCTCACCACCCGGGACAGGGTCTGGAAACACCATATATTTT
TRBV19	.	TRBJ1-2	TRBD1	CASSIEGQGVRGYTF	TGTGCCAGTAGTATAGAGGGACAGGGGGTTCGTGGCTACACCTTC
TRBV19	.	TRBJ2-6	TRBD1	CASSIDGPGGGSSGANVLTF	TGTGCCAGTAGTATAGATGGCCCAGGGGGCGGGTCGTCTGGGGCCAACGTCCTGACTTTC
TRBV9	.	TRBJ2-7	.	CASSVGGIGNEQYF	TGTGCCAGCAGCGTTGGAGGGATTGGAAACGAGCAGTACTTC
TRBV19	.	TRBJ1-2	.	CASRPGHLNYGYTF	TGTGCCAGTAGGCCGGGACACCTTAACTATGGCTACACCTTC
TRBV7-2	few	TRBJ1-4	TRBD1	CASSLDTGANEKLFF	TGTGCCAGCAGCTTAGACACAGGGGCTAATGAAAAACTGTTTTTT
TRBV29-1	.	TRBJ2-3	TRBD2	CSVAVAGGTDTQYF	TGCAGCGTTGCGGTAGCGGGGGGCACAGATACGCAGTATTTT
TRBV10-3	.	TRBJ1-5	.	CAISDITAQPQHF	TGTGCCATCAGCGACATCACCGCGCAGCCCCAGCATTTT
TRBV7-2	.	TRBJ2-5	TRBD1	CASSLEPLEGARETQYF	TGTGCCAGCAGCTTAGAGCCCCTAGAGGGGGCGAGGGAGACCCAGTACTTC
TRBV6-2/TRBV6-3	.	TRBJ1-2	.	CASSPGSGYTF	TGTGCCAGCAGCCCCGGTTCGGGCTACACCTTC
TRBV7-9	once	TRBJ1-6	.	CASSRTAYNSPLHF	TGTGCCAGCAGCCGGACAGCGTATAATTCACCCCTCCACTTT
TRBV27	.	TRBJ2-5	.	CASSSRDFQETQYF	TGTGCCAGCAGTTCCCGGGACTTCCAAGAGACCCAGTACTTC
TRBV7-9	.	TRBJ1-6	TRBD1	CASSTAGGDSPLHF	TGTGCCAGCTCAACGGCAGGGGGAGATTCACCCCTCCACTTT
TRBV6-5	.	TRBJ1-1	.	CASSYGAGLNTEAFF	TGTGCCAGCAGTTATGGGGCAGGGCTGAACACTGAAGCTTTCTTT